Listed here are 8 T cell receptor beta chains from one sample, sequenced in a study of blood T cell repertoires in COVID-19 (dated by TCRdb to the early 2020s). Libraries were built with the immunoSEQ multiplex PCR assay. This is the immuneACCESS table as TCRdb keeps it, with only in-frame sequences that have V and J called. A part of the clones is gone; compared with another copy, unresolved V genes explain less than half, and the rest is unexplained. The table for this sample lists 27,000 or so clones; under 85% of them were counted only once. The ten largest clones capture about 67% of the sample. The sequencing sample was made of peripheral blood. Every receptor here comes from an older man with acute or convalescent COVID-19.

V is TRBV18 and J is TRBJ2-1; the match to TRBD2 covers 14 bases. CDR1 is KGHSH and CDR2 is LQKENI in the germline V gene. The CDR3 is made up of 15 amino acids. Trimming cost V 4 bases and J 8 bases; bases outside gene matches: 4. CDR3 amino acids: CASSQGLAGVDEQFF. The CDR3 coding sequence is TGTGCCAGCTCACAGGGACTAGCGGGAGTGGATGAGCAGTTCTTC. The whole variable domain, remainder taken from reference TRBV18 and TRBJ2-1, is NAGVMQNPRHLVRRRGQEARLRCSPMKGHSHVYWYRQLPEEGLKFMVYLQKENIIDESGMPKERFSAEFPKEGPSILRIQQVVRGDSAAYFCASSQGLAGVDEQFFGPGTRLTVL.

This chain uses TRBV18 with TRBJ2-1, with D possibly matching TRBD2 (7 bases). CDR3 length equals 17 residues. Germline V gene data show CDR1 as KGHSH and CDR2 as LQKENI. With 0 bases removed from V and 0 bases from J, the gap between germline ends came to 12 bases. CDR3 nucleotides: TGTGCCAGCTCACCACCGACGGGGGGCGGCTCCTACAATGAGCAGTTCTTC. As protein: CASSPPTGGGSYNEQFF.

The rearrangement joins TRBV6-5 to TRBJ1-5; D remains ambiguous. V was clipped by 6 bases and J by 4 bases, with 13 bases between them. Germline V gives CDR1 MNHEY, CDR2 SVGAGI. This CDR3 is built from 14 residues. CDR3 amino acids: CASSPRGRNQPQHF. The CDR3, as DNA: TGTGCCAGCAGCCCCCGCGGAAGGAATCAGCCCCAGCATTTT.

This clone appeared a single time. The rearrangement joins TRBV30 to TRBJ2-1, with TRBD2 matching over 11 bases. Trimming at V came to 4 bases and at J to 4 bases, leaving 6 bases not matched to a gene. The CDR3 is 15 amino acids. Germline CDR1 reads GTSNPN; CDR2 reads SVGIG (reference sequence). The CDR3 protein is CAWIRLAGLYNEQFF. The DNA of the CDR3 is TGTGCCTGGATCCGACTAGCGGGACTTTACAATGAGCAGTTCTTC. Variable domain in full (rest from reference TRBV30 and TRBJ2-1): SQTIHQWPATLVQPVGSPLSLECTVEGTSNPNLYWYRQAAGRGLQLLFYSVGIGQISSEVPQNLSASRPQDRQFILSSKKLLLSDSGFYLCAWIRLAGLYNEQFFGPGTRLTVL.

The chain has TRBV12-5 and TRBJ2-7, with D maybe TRBD2 (5 bases). This CDR3 comprises 15 residues. CDR1 and CDR2 from the germline V gene are LGHNT and FRNRAP. Trimming removed 2 bases at V and 1 base at J, with 12 bases between. The CDR3 loop is CASGLSGPPSYEQYF. CDR3 bases: TGTGCTAGTGGTTTGAGCGGACCTCCGTCCTACGAGCAGTACTTC.

The chain uses TRBV30 and TRBJ1-5, with a possible D match to TRBD1 (5 bases). Trimming left V 1 base short and J 2 bases short, with 12 bases between. CDR1 and CDR2 (germline): GTSNPN, SVGIG (reference sequence). This CDR3 has 15 amino acids. The CDR3 is CAWSGGLGGNQPQHF. CDR3 coding DNA: TGTGCCTGGAGTGGGGGACTGGGAGGCAATCAGCCCCAGCATTTT.

The chain carries TRBV29-1 and TRBJ2-1; 9 bases agree with TRBD2. Germline V gene lookup returns CDR1 SQVTM and CDR2 ANQGSEA. The length of the CDR3 is 17 residues. V shed 6 bases, J shed 3 bases, and the junction held 15 bases outside the gene matches. In DNA form, the CDR3 reads TGCAGCGTCTGGGGTAGCGGGGGCCCCACTTACTACAATGAGCAGTTCTTC. It codes for CSVWGSGGPTYYNEQFF.

The chain is built from TRBV27 and TRBJ2-7; 8 nucleotides line up with TRBD2. Germline loops: CDR1 MNHEY, CDR2 SMNVEV (reference sequence). The CDR3 sequence is 15 residues long. Trimming cost V 5 bases and J 9 bases; bases outside gene matches: 15. The CDR3 sequence: CASSRLAGGPWRQYF. The DNA of the CDR3 is TGTGCCAGCAGTCGCCTGGCGGGAGGCCCATGGCGGCAGTACTTC.